The 18 T cell receptor beta chains below all came from one sample that was sequenced in a study of low-dose radiotherapy and immunotherapy resistance in tumors. As to time point: before trial treatment. TRAV- and TRBV-specific primers were used for first-strand cDNA, which covered alpha and beta chains. It was with a constant-region primer and a V-primer adapter that TCRs were amplified over roughly 19 PCR cycles. TCRdb itself ran the reads through MiXCR, one entry per CDR3 protein. The profile shows tens of thousands of distinct CDR3 sequences, over 15% of them singletons. The input for sequencing was PBMCs, taken before treatment. These receptors were collected from a male donor with prostate cancer.

This clonotype was counted ten times or more. Lacking the conserved final phenylalanine or tryptophan, this CDR3 likely reflects a read error. Because the CDR3's place on the DNA is in doubt, the DNA is left out and the CDR3 is given as listed by TCRdb. The chain joins TRBV25-1 to TRBJ2-3. The CDR3 adds up to 9 amino acids, both ends counted. The V gene's germline CDR1 is MGHDK and CDR2 SYGVNS. The CDR3 protein is CASSGQSQL.

V gene TRBV28 combines with J gene TRBJ1-1; D remains ambiguous. V was shortened by 11 bases and J by 1 base, with 8 bases between the two germline ends. This CDR3 spans 11 amino acids. The germline CDR1 and CDR2 sequences are MDHEN and SYDVKM. DNA for the CDR3: TGTGCCGGTAAGGGGAACACTGAAGCTTTCTTT. This codes for CAGKGNTEAFF.

In its sample, this clonotype was seen a few times. J is TRBJ2-5 and V is TRBV20-1, with TRBD2 matching over 10 bases. CDR1 DFQATT and CDR2 SNEGSKA come from the germline V gene (reference sequence). V was clipped by 6 bases and J by 4 bases; unmatched bases: 11. The CDR3 is 15 residues long. The CDR3, as DNA: TGCAGTGCCCCTCTCCCGGGACTAGCGCGAGAGACCCAGTACTTC. Residues: CSAPLPGLARETQYF.

Regarding this clonotype: This likely reflects a read error, since a far larger clone is one base away. The rearrangement joins TRBV13 to TRBJ1-5, with D hard to call. This CDR3 has 13 residues. Deletions cut 8 bases from V and 7 bases from J, with 15 bases between. The germline V gene has CDR1 PRHDT and CDR2 FYEKMQ (reference sequence). CDR3 in amino acids: CASATGAGQPQHF. In DNA, the CDR3 is TGTGCCAGCGCTACTGGCGCCGGACAGCCCCAGCATTTT.

To note about this clonotype: One end of the junction fails to match germline, which may point to a read error. V is TRBV10-2 and J is TRBJ2-3; 8 nucleotides match TRBD1. The CDR3 length is 15 residues. Looked up from germline, CDR1 is WSHSY and CDR2 is SAAADI. The CDR3 nucleotides read TGTGCCAGCAGCCCCTGGCAGGGGGCTACAGATACGCAGTATTTT. It translates to CASSPWQGATDTQYF.

Many counts were recorded for this clonotype. V is TRBV10-2 and J is TRBJ1-6; 7 bases agree with TRBD1. V dropped 3 bases and J dropped 5; count of bases not matched to a gene: 10. Looked up from germline, CDR1 is WSHSY and CDR2 is SAAADI. The length of the CDR3 is 17 residues. The DNA of the CDR3 is TGCGCCAGCAGTGACTCCCGGCGGCAGGGGGATAATTCACCCCTCCACTTT. The encoded protein is CASSDSRRQGDNSPLHF.

This clonotype was picked up many times. The rearrangement joins TRBV20-1 to TRBJ1-2; 7 bases agree with TRBD1. Germline assignment: CDR1 DFQATT and CDR2 SNEGSKA (reference sequence). The trim removed 1 base at V and 8 bases at J, leaving 7 bases unmatched. The CDR3 spans 13 residues. The CDR3 spells CSARVAGGRGYTF. The DNA of the CDR3 is TGCAGTGCTAGAGTAGCAGGGGGTCGCGGCTACACCTTC.

Ten or more counts support this clonotype. The chain recombines TRBV6-1 with TRBJ1-6; 8 bases are a match to TRBD1. V was pared by 2 bases and J by 14 bases, with 8 bases of the junction left unmatched. The V gene's germline CDR1 is MNHNS and CDR2 SASEGT. The CDR3 extends over 14 amino acids. CDR3 amino acids: CASSESPGGITLHF. The CDR3 DNA reads TGTGCCAGCAGTGAATCGCCAGGGGGCATCACCCTCCACTTT.

This clonotype was seen many times. The CDR3 DNA is TGTGCCAGCAGCCCCCGGCCTAGCGGGGGGTCGTACGAGCAGTACTTC. This gives the protein CASSPRPSGGSYEQYF. V is TRBV11-2 and J is TRBJ2-7; 11 bases fit TRBD2. Germline CDR1 is SGHAT and CDR2 is FQNNGV. This CDR3 has 16 amino acids. Trimming removed 5 bases from V and 4 bases from J; junction bases left unmatched: 10.

The rearrangement links TRBV6-8 to TRBJ2-1; unclear D gene. Germline CDR1 reads MNHGY; CDR2 reads SAAAGT. This CDR3 comprises 11 residues. Between the trimmed V and J ends, which lost 8 bases and 4 bases, there was a span of 6 bases. Written as DNA, the CDR3 is TGTGCCAGCGGCGCGTACAATGAGCAGTTCTTC. It translates to CASGAYNEQFF.

This clonotype occurred many times. This chain joins TRBV20-1 and TRBJ2-1; the match to TRBD2 covers 10 bases. Germline-derived CDR1 and CDR2 are DFQATT and SNEGSKA (reference sequence). J was trimmed by 3 bases and V by 1 base; bases with no gene match: 6. This CDR3 is 16 amino acids long. As DNA, the CDR3 is TGCAGTGCTAGAGCTAGCGGGGGAGATTTCTACAATGAGCAGTTCTTC. Encoded protein: CSARASGGDFYNEQFF.

This chain connects TRBV7-9 to TRBJ2-5; D is unclear. Trimming left V 4 bases short and J 4 bases short, with 13 bases between. The germline gives CDR1 SEHNR, CDR2 FQNEAQ (reference sequence). CDR3 size: 14 residues. The CDR3 here is CASSSLHITETQYF. CDR3 DNA sequence: TGTGCCAGCAGCTCCCTGCACATCACAGAGACCCAGTACTTC.

This clonotype is termed medium-sized. The chain carries TRBV12-3 or TRBV12-4 and TRBJ1-5, with a possible D match to TRBD1 (6 bases). The CDR3 has 12 amino acids. V lost 5 bases, J lost 6 bases, and 8 bases lay in between. CDR3 amino acids: CASSTGFQPQHF. CDR3 DNA sequence: TGTGCCAGCAGTACAGGGTTTCAGCCCCAGCATTTT.

This clonotype was seen repeatedly, ten times or more. The V call is TRBV12-3 or TRBV12-4, the J call TRBJ2-3; 9 nucleotides agree with TRBD2. V lost 5 bases, J lost 8 bases, and 11 bases stayed unmatched. The CDR3 is 15 amino acids. CDR3 region: CASSTQGSGGATQYF. CDR3 nucleotide sequence: TGTGCCAGCAGTACCCAGGGTAGCGGGGGCGCTACGCAGTATTTT.

J is TRBJ1-1 and V is TRBV28; 8 bases are a match to TRBD1. Trimming removed 5 bases from V and 6 bases from J; junction bases left unmatched: 11. The CDR3 has 15 amino acids. Germline V gene sequence: CDR1 MDHEN, CDR2 SYDVKM. In DNA, the CDR3 is TGTGCCAGCAGTGTAAGGACAGGGTTGAAGGCTGAAGCTTTCTTT. It translates to CASSVRTGLKAEAFF.

This clonotype was detected many times. The chain joins TRBV20-1 to TRBJ2-1; 12 bases map to TRBD2. CDR3 size: 15 residues. The V segment lost 4 bases and the J segment 10 bases; nucleotides outside the gene matches: 11. The V gene's germline CDR1 is DFQATT and CDR2 SNEGSKA (reference sequence). The CDR3 DNA follows: TGCAGTGCTACCGGTGCTAGCGGGGGGGCCAGGGAGCAGTTCTTC. Its protein is CSATGASGGAREQFF.

This clonotype was found many times. The genes are TRBV12-3 or TRBV12-4 and TRBJ1-5, with D hard to call. V lost 2 bases to trimming and J lost 5 bases, with 7 bases between them. The length of the CDR3 is 13 residues. Here the CDR3 reads CASSLSAHQPQHF. DNA for the CDR3: TGTGCCAGCAGTTTATCGGCACATCAGCCCCAGCATTTT.

This clonotype was picked up many times. The gene calls are TRBV12-3 or TRBV12-4 and TRBJ2-7, with D possibly TRBD2 on 5 matching bases. V shed 5 bases and J shed 5 bases, with 13 bases lying between them. This CDR3 is 13 amino acids long. CDR3 sequence (DNA): TGTGCCAGCAGTCGACGCGAGGGTGACGAGCAGTACTTC. As protein: CASSRREGDEQYF.